The 6 T cell receptor beta chains in this list originate from one sample, sequenced in a study of cytomegalovirus exposure and HLA in healthy donors. The PCR used 60 Vbeta and 13 Jbeta primers. Sequenced by immunoSEQ multiplex PCR; TCRdb stores in-frame clones only, minus some. The sample lists more than 100,000 clones, over 65% seen once, with 1.5% in the top ten. The specimen sequenced was PBMCs. The receptor source for this set is a man aged 40-49 years in good health and CMV-seronegative.

The chain uses TRBV6-5 and TRBJ1-1; D unresolved. CDR1 and CDR2 from the germline V gene are MNHEY and SVGAGI. The CDR3 length is 15 residues. The V end lost 5 bases, the J end lost 4 bases, and 17 bases lay between the germline ends. As DNA, the CDR3 is TGTGCCAGCAGTACCTCTAATAAGAGGCGCACTGAAGCTTTCTTT. Protein product: CASSTSNKRRTEAFF.

This chain joins TRBV29-1 and TRBJ2-5; 12 bases align to TRBD2. Germline CDR1 and CDR2: SQVTM and ANQGSEA. This CDR3 comprises 15 residues. The V and J ends lost 5 bases and 5 bases, in that order; junction bases with no gene match: 9. The CDR3: CSVPPRLAGAETQYF. The CDR3 nucleotides read TGCAGCGTTCCTCCGAGACTAGCGGGAGCGGAGACCCAGTACTTC.

This sequence joins TRBV7-2 and TRBJ1-1; possible D gene TRBD1, 5 bases. The CDR3 has 14 residues. Germline loops: CDR1 SGHTA, CDR2 FQGNSA. Trimming cost V 4 bases and J 4 bases, with 13 bases left between them. The CDR3 reads CASSWTGGTTEAFF. The CDR3 DNA follows: TGTGCCAGCAGCTGGACGGGGGGAACCACTGAAGCTTTCTTT.

The rearrangement links TRBV5-1 to TRBJ2-7; no definite D call. The ends were cut back, 4 bases at V and 3 bases at J, with 11 bases in the middle. Germline loops: CDR1 SGHRS, CDR2 YFSETQ. This CDR3 contains 13 residues. This CDR3 reads CASSPGVNYEQYF. The CDR3 DNA follows: TGCGCCAGCAGCCCCGGTGTGAACTACGAGCAGTACTTC.

The rearrangement joins TRBV2 to TRBJ1-3, with 7 positions matching TRBD1. Germline CDR1 reads SNHLY; CDR2 reads FYNNEI. V gave up 6 bases and J gave up 0 bases; unmatched junction bases: 14. This CDR3 spans 18 amino acids. Here the CDR3 DNA reads TGTGCCAGCAGGAAGGCAACCGGACAGGTCCACTCTGGAAACACCATATATTTT. Its protein is CASRKATGQVHSGNTIYF.

V is TRBV18 and J is TRBJ1-2; 7 positions agree with TRBD1. J was trimmed by 4 bases and V by 4 bases; bases with no gene match: 6. Germline loops: CDR1 KGHSH, CDR2 LQKENI. The CDR3 consists of 14 residues. CDR3 DNA: TGTGCCAGCTCACGGGGCCGGGACAGCTATGGCTACACCTTC. It yields the protein CASSRGRDSYGYTF.